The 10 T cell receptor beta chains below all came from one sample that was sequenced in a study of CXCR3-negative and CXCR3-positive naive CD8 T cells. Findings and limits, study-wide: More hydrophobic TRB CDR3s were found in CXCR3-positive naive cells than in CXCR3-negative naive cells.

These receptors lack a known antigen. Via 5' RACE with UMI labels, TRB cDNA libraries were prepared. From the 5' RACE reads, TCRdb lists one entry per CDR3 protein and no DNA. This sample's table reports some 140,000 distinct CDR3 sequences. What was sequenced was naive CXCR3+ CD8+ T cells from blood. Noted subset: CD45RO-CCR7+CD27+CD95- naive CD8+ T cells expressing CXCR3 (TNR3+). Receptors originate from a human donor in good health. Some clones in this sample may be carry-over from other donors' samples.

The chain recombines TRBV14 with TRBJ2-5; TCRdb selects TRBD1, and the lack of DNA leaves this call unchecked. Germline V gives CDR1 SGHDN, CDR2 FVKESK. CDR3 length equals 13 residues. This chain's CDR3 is CASSRTVQETQYF.

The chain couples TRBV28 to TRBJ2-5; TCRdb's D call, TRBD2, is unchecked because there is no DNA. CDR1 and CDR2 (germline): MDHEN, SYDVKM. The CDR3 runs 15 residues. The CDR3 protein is CASRGTSGRGETQYF.

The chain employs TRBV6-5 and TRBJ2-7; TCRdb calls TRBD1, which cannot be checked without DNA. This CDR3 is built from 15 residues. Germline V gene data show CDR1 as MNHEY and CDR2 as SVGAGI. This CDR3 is CASRPTTGADYEQYF.

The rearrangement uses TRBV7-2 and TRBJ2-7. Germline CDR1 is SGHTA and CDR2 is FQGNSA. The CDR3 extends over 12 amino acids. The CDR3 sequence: CASSLAAYEQYF.

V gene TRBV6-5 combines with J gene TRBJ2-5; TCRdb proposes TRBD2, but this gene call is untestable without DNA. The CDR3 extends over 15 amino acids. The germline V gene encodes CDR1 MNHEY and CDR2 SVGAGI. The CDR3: CASSLVAGDGETQYF.

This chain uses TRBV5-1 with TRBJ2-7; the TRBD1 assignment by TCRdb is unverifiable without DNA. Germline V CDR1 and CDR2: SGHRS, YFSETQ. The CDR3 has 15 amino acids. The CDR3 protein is CASSRGQGSSYEQYF.

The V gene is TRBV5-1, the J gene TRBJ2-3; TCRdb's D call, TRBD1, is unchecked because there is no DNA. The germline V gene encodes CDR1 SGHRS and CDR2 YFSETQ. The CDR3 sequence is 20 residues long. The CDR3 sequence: CASSWTTWHGTGGAEDTQYF.

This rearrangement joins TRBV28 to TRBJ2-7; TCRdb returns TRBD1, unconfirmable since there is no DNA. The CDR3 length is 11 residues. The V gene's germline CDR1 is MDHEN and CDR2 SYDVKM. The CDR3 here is CASSDRDEQYF.

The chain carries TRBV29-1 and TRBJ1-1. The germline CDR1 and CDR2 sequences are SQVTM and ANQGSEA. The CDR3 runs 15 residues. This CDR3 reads CSVEDVVGLNAEAFF.

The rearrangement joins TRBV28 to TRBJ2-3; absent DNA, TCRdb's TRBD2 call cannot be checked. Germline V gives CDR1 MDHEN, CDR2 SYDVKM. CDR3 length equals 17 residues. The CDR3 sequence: CASSQKPPGLLLDTQYF.